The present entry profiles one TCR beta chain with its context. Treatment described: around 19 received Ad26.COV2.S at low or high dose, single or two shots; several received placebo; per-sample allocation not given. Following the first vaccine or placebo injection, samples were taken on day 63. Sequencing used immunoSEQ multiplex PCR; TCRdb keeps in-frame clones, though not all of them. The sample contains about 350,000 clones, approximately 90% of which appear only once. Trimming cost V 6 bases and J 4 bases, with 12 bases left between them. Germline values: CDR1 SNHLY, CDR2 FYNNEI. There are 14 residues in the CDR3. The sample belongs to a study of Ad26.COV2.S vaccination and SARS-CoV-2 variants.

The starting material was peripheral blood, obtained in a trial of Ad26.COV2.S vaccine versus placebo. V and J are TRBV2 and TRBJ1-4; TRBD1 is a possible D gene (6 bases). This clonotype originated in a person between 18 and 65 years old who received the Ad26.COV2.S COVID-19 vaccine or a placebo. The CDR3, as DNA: TGTGCCAGCAGCTCACAGGGCCTTAATGAAAAACTGTTTTTT. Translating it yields CASSSQGLNEKLFF.